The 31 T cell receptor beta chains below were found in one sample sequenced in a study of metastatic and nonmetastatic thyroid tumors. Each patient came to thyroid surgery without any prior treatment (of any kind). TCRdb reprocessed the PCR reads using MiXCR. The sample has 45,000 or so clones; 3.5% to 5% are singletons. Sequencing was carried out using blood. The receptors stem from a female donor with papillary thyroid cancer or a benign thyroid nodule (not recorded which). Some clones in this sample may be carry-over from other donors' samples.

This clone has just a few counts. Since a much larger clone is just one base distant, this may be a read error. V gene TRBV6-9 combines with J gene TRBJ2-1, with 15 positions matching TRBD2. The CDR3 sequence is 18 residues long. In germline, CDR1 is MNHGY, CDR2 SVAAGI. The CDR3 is CASSEGLAGGRGGNEQFF. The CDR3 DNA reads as TGCGCCAGCAGTGAGGGACTAGCGGGAGGTCGAGGAGGCAATGAGCAGTTCTTC.

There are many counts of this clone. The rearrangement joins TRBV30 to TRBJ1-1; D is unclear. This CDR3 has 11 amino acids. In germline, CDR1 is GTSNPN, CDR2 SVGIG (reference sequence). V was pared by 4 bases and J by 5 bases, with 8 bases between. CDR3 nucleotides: TGTGCCTGGAATGGCTGGACTGAAGCTTTCTTT. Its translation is CAWNGWTEAFF.

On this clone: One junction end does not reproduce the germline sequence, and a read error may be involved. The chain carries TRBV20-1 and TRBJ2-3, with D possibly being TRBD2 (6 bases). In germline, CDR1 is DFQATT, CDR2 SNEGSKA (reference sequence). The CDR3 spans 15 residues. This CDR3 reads CNAGVSGSEADTQYF. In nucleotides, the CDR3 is TGCAATGCTGGTGTATCCGGGAGTGAGGCAGATACGCAGTATTTT.

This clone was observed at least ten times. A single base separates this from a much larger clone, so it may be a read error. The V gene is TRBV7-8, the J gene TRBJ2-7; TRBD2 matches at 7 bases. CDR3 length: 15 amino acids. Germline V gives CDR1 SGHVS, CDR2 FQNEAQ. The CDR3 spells CASSFSGTTSYERYF. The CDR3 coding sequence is TGTGCCAGCAGCTTTTCCGGGACTACCTCCTACGAGCGGTACTTC.

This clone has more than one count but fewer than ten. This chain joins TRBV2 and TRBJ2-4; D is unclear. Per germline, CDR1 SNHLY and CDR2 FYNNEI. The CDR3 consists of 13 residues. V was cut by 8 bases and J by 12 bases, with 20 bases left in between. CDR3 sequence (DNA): TGTGCCAGCTGGGGTACATCGCGCCCCGCTCAGTACTTC. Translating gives CASWGTSRPAQYF.

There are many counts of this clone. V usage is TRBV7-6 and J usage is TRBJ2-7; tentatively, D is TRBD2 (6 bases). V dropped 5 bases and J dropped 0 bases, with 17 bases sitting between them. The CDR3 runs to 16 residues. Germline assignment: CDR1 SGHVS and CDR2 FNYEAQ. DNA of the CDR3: TGTGCCAGCAGCCAGAGGAAGTGGGACTCCTCCTACGAGCAGTACTTC. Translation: CASSQRKWDSSYEQYF.

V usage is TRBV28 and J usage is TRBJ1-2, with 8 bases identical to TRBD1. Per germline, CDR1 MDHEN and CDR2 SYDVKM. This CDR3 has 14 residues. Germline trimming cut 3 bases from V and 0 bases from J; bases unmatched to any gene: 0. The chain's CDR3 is CASSLGQANYGYTF. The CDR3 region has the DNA TGTGCCAGCAGTTTGGGACAGGCTAACTATGGCTACACCTTC.

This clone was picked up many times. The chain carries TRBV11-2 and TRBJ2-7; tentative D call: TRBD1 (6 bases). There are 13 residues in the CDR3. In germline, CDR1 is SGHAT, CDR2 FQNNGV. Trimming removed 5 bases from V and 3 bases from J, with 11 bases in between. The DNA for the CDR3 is TGTGCCAGCAGCCCAGGGGCGGGCTACGAGCAGTACTTC. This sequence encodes CASSPGAGYEQYF.

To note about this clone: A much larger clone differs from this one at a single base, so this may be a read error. The CDR3 is CACRPAGTIPYEQYF. Written as DNA, the CDR3 is TGTGCCTGTAGACCCGCCGGGACAATCCCCTACGAGCAGTACTTC. The V call is TRBV30, the J call TRBJ2-7; tentative D call: TRBD1 (6 bases). The V and J ends lost 6 bases and 2 bases respectively, with 20 bases between them. The CDR3 totals 15 residues. The germline gives CDR1 GTSNPN, CDR2 SVGIG (reference sequence).

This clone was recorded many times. The CDR3 loop is CASSLWDYEQYF. CDR3 nucleotide sequence: TGTGCCAGCAGCTTATGGGACTACGAGCAGTACTTC. The V call is TRBV11-2, the J call TRBJ2-7, with D unclear. Deletions cut 2 bases from V and 3 bases from J, with 5 bases between. The V gene's germline CDR1 is SGHAT and CDR2 FQNNGV. This CDR3 comprises 12 residues.

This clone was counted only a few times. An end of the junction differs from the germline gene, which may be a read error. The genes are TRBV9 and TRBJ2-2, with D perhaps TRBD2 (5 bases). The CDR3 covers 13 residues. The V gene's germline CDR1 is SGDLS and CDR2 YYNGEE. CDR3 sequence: CASSLDLTGDLFF. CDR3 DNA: TGTGCCAGCAGCTTGGACCTCACCGGGGATCTGTTTTTT.

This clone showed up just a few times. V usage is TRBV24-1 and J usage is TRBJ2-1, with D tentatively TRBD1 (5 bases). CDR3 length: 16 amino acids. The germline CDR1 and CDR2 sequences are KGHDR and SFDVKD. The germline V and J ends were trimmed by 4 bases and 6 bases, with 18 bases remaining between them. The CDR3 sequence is CATSDSRVGLVNEQFF. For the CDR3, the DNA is TGTGCCACCAGTGACTCTAGGGTGGGGCTAGTCAATGAGCAGTTCTTC.

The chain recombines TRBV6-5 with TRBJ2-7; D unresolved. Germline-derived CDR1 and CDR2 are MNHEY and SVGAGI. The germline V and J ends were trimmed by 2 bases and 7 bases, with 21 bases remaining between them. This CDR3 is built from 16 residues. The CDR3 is CASSYKGSQSVVEQYF. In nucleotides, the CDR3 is TGTGCCAGCAGTTACAAGGGCAGCCAATCCGTGGTGGAGCAGTACTTC.

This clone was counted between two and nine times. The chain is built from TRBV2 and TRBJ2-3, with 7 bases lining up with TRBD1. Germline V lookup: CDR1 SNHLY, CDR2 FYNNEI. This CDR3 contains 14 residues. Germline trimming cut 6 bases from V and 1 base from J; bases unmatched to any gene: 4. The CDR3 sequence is CASSDDRGTDTQYF. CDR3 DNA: TGTGCCAGCAGCGACGACAGGGGCACAGATACGCAGTATTTT. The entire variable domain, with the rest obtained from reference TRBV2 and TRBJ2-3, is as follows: EPEVTQTPSHQVTQMGQEVILRCVPISNHLYFYWYRQILGQKVEFLVSFYNNEISEKSEIFDDQFSVERPDGSNFTLKIRSTKLEDSAMYFCASSDDRGTDTQYFGPGTRLTVL.

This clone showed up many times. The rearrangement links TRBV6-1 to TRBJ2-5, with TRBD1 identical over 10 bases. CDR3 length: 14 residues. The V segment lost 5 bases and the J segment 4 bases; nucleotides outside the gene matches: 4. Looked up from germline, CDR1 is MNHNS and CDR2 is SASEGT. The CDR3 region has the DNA TGTGCCAGCAGTCGAGGGACAGGGGCAGAGACCCAGTACTTC. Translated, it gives CASSRGTGAETQYF.

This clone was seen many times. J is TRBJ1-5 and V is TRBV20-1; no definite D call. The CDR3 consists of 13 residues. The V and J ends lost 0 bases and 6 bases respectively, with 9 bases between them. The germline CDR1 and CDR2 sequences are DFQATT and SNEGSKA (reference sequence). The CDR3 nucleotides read TGCAGTGCTAGAGATTATGAGCGTCAGCCCCAGCATTTT. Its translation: CSARDYERQPQHF.

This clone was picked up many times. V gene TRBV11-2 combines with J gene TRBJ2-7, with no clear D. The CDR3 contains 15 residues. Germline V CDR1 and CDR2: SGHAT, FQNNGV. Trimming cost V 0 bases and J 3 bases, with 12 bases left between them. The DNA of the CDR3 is TGTGCCAGCAGCTTAGATCGGAACTCCTACTACGAGCAGTACTTC. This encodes CASSLDRNSYYEQYF.

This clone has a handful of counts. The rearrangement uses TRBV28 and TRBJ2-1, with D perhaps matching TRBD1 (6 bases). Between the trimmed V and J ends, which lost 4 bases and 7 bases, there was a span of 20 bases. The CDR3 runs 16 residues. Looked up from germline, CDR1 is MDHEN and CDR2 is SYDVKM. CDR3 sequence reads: CASSYDRWEGGNEQFF. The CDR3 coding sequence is TGTGCCAGCAGTTACGACCGATGGGAAGGGGGAAATGAGCAGTTCTTC.

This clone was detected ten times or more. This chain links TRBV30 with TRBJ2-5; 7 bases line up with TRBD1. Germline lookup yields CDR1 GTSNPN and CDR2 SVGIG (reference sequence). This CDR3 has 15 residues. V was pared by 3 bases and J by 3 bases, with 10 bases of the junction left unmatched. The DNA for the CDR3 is TGTGCCTGGAGCGAGCCTAGGGGGCGGGAAGAGACCCAGTACTTC. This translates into CAWSEPRGREETQYF.

Here the CDR3 reads CASSSLAGRTGELFF. The CDR3 region has the DNA TGTGCCAGCAGTTCCCTAGCGGGACGCACCGGGGAGCTGTTTTTT. V and J are TRBV12-3 or TRBV12-4 and TRBJ2-2, with 9 bases identical to TRBD2. The CDR3 loop spans 15 amino acids. Trimming removed 4 bases from V and 4 bases from J; junction bases left unmatched: 4.

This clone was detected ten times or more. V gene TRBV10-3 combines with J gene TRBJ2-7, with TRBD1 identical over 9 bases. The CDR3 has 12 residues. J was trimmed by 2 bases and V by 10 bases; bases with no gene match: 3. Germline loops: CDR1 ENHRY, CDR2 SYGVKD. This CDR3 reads CATGTGTYEQYF. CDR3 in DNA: TGTGCCACCGGGACAGGGACCTACGAGCAGTACTTC.

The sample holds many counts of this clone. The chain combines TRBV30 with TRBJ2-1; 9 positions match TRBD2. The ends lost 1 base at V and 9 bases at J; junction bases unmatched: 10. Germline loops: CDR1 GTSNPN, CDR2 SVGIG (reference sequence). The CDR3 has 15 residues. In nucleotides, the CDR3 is TGTGCCTGGAGTGCCCCTCAGCGGGAGGTGGGTGAGCAGTTCTTC. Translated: CAWSAPQREVGEQFF.

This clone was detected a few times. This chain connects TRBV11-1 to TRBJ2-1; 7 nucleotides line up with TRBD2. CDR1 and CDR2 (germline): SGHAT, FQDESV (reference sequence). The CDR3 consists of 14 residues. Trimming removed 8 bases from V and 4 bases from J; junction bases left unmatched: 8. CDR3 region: CASGTGGSYNEQFF. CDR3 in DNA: TGTGCCAGCGGTACGGGAGGATCTTACAATGAGCAGTTCTTC.

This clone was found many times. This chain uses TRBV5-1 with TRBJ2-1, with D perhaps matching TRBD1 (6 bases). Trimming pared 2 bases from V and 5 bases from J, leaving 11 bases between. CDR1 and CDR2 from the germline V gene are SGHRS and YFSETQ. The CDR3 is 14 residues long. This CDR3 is CASSFLGGNNEQFF. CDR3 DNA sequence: TGCGCCAGCAGCTTCCTAGGGGGAAACAATGAGCAGTTCTTC.

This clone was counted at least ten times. The CDR3 DNA is TGCAGCGTCCGACAGTACACTGAAGCTTTCTTT. It translates to CSVRQYTEAFF. V usage is TRBV29-1 and J usage is TRBJ1-1, with D perhaps TRBD1 (5 bases). The germline V gene has CDR1 SQVTM and CDR2 ANQGSEA. CDR3 length equals 11 residues. V dropped 6 bases and J dropped 3 bases, with 8 bases sitting between them.

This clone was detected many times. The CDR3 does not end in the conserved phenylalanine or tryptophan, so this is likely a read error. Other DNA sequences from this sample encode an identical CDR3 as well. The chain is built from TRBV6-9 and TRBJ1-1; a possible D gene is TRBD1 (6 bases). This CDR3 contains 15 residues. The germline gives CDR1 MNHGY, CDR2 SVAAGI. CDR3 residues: CASSVLGGFGTEAFS. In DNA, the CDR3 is TGCGCCAGCAGTGTTTTAGGGGGATTTGGCACTGAAGCTTTCTCT.

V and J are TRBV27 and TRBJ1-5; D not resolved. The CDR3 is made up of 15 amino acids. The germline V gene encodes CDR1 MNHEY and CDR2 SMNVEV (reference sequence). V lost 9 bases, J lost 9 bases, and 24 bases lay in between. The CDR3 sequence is CASSPSGGKVGPQHF. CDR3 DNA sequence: TGTGCCAGTAGTCCCTCGGGAGGGAAGGTCGGGCCCCAGCATTTT.

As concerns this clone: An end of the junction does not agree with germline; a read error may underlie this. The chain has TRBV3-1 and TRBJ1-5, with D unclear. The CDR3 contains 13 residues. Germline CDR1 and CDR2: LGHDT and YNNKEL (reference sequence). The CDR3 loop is CASSLSSNQPQHF. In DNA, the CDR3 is TGTGCCAGTAGCCTTAGTAGCAATCAGCCCCAGCATTTT.

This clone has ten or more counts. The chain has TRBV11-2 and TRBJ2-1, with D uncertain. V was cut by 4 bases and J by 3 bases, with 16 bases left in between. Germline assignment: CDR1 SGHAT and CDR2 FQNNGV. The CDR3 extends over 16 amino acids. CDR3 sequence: CASSSLRLPGYNEQFF. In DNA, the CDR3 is TGTGCCAGCAGCTCCCTTAGGCTGCCCGGCTACAATGAGCAGTTCTTC. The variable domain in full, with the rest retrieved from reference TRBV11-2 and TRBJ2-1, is EAGVAQSPRYKIIEKRQSVAFWCNPISGHATLYWYQQILGQGPKLLIQFQNNGVVDDSQLPKDRFSAERLKGVDSTLKIQPAKLEDSAVYLCASSSLRLPGYNEQFFGPGTRLTVL.

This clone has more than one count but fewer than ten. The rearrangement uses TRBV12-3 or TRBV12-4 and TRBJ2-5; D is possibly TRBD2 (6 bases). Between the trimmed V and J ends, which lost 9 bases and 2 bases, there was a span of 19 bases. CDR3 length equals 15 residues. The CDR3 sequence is CARSLSPGRQETQYF. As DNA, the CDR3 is TGTGCCAGGTCCCTCAGCCCCGGGAGACAAGAGACCCAGTACTTC.

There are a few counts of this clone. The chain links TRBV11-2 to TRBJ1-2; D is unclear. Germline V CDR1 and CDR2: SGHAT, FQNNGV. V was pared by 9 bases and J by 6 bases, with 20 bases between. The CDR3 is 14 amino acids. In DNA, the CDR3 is TGTGCCAGTCGTAGACCATGCAGGTGGGATGGCTACACCTTC. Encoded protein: CASRRPCRWDGYTF.